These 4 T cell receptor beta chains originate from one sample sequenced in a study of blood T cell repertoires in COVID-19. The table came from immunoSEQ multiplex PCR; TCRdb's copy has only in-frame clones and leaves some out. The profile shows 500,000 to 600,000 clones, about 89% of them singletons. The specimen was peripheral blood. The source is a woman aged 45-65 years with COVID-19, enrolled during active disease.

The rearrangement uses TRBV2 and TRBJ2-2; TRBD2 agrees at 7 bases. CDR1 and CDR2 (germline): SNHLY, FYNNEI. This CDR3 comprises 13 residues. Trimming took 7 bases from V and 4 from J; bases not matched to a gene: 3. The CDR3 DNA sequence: TGTGCCAGCACCCCGGGGGGCACCGGGGAGCTGTTTTTT. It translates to CASTPGGTGELFF.

DNA of the CDR3: TGTGCCAGCAGCTTCAGGGCCGGGACTAGCGGTTCAATGGGGTACGAGCAGTACTTC. Its protein is CASSFRAGTSGSMGYEQYF. The chain employs TRBV7-9 and TRBJ2-7, with 11 bases matching TRBD2. Germline values: CDR1 SEHNR, CDR2 FQNEAQ (reference sequence). Trimming took 3 bases from V and 4 from J; bases not matched to a gene: 17. The CDR3 runs 19 residues.

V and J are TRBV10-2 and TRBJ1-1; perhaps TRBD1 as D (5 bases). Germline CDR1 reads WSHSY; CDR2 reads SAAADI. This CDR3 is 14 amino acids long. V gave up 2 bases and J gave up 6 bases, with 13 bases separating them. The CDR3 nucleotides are TGCGCCAGCAGTGAGCCAGGGTTAGTTTCTGAAGCTTTCTTT. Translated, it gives CASSEPGLVSEAFF.

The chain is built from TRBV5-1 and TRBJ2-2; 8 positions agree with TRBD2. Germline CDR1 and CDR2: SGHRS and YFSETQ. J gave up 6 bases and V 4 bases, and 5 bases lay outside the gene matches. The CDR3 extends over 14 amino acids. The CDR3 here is CASSVGLGAGELFF. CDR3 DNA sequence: TGCGCCAGCAGCGTGGGACTAGGTGCCGGGGAGCTGTTTTTT.